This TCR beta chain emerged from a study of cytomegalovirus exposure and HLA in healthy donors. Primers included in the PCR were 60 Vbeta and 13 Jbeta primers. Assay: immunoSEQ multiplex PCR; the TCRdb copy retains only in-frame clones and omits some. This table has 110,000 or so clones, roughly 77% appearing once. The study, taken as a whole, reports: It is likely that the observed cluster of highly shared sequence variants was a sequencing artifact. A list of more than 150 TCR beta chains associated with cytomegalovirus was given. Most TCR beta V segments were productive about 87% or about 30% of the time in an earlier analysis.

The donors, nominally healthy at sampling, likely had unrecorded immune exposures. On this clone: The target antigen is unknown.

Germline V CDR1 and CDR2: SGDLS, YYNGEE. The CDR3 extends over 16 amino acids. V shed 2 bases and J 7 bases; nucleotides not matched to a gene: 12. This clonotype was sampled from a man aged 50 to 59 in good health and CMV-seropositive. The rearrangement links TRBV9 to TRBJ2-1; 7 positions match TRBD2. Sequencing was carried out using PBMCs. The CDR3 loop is CASSVSAGVLQNEQFF. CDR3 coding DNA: TGTGCCAGCAGCGTCTCTGCGGGGGTGCTTCAAAATGAGCAGTTCTTC.